What follows describes a single T cell receptor beta chain. What it binds is unknown. This entry belongs to a study of T cell responses to AZD1222 COVID-19 vaccine. Whole-study findings and limits: Donors skewed white British and female; clonal diversity was possibly underestimated.

The germline V gene has CDR1 SGHVS and CDR2 FQNEAQ. V lost 1 base to trimming and J lost 0 bases, with 9 bases between them. This CDR3 has 15 residues. Libraries were prepared by immunoSEQ multiplex PCR; TCRdb keeps only in-frame clonotypes and omits some of them. The data contain about 190,000 clones, approximately 92% of them singletons. The source was peripheral blood, collected on day 0 of AZD1222 vaccination. This clonotype was obtained from an adult in good health. This chain connects TRBV7-8 to TRBJ1-1; a possible D gene is TRBD1 (5 bases). CDR3 sequence: CASSLGMDMNTEAFF. Here the CDR3 DNA reads TGTGCCAGCAGCTTAGGGATGGACATGAACACTGAAGCTTTCTTT.